The clone carrying this T cell receptor (beta chain) was seen only a few times. Antigen specificity is unknown. Expressed TCRB transcripts were sequenced after all isolated RNA was converted to cDNA. This table comes from immunoSEQ multiplex PCR, and its TCRdb copy is limited to in-frame clones, with some not included. This sample carries around 200,000 clones, about 13% of them seen once, and the ten largest clones take approximately 0.62%. Germline lookup yields CDR1 LGHNA and CDR2 YNFKEQ. Trimming removed 1 base from V and 7 bases from J; junction bases left unmatched: 5. There are 14 residues in the CDR3. This entry comes from a study of beta chain features in type 1 diabetes. Study-level results: Shorter templates may be favored by PCR, equally so in patients and controls. Individuals with type 1 diabetes displayed fewer insertions and more deletions at VDJ junctions.

The receptor's source is a woman between 18 and 30 years old in good health. Material: central memory CD4+ T cells from blood. The gene calls are TRBV4-2 and TRBJ2-7; TRBD1 matches at 9 bases. The CDR3 protein is CASSQGDRATEQYF. The CDR3, as DNA: TGTGCCAGCAGCCAAGGGGACAGGGCCACAGAGCAGTACTTC.